The sequence of this TCR beta chain was determined in a study of cytomegalovirus exposure and HLA in healthy donors. The PCR contained 60 Vbeta and 13 Jbeta primers. Only in-frame clones appear in the TCRdb table, and some are missing; sequencing was by immunoSEQ multiplex PCR. The sample carries about 140,000 clones, 70% to 85% recorded once. The CDR3 is 15 residues long. Per the germline V gene, CDR1 is SGHDN and CDR2 is FVKESK. The junction had 7 bases not matched to a gene; V was cut back by 4 bases and J by 4 bases. This clone was detected only once. The chain links TRBV14 to TRBJ2-3; 8 nucleotides align to TRBD2. The source material was PBMCs. The receptor was isolated from a man between 25 and 39 years old in good health and CMV-seropositive. The chain's CDR3 is CASSPSGGEADTQYF. CDR3 sequence (DNA): TGTGCCAGCAGCCCCAGCGGGGGAGAAGCAGATACGCAGTATTTT.